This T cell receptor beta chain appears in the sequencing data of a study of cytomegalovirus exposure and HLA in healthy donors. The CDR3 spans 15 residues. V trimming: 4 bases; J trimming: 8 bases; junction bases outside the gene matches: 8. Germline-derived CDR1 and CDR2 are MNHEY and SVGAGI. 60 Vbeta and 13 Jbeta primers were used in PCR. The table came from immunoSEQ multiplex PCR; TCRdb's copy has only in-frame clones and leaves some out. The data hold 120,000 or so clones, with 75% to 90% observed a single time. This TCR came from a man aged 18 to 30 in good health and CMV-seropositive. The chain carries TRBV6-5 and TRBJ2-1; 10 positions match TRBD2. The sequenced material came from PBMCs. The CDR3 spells CASSSLGLAIDEQFF. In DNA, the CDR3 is TGTGCCAGCAGTTCCCTGGGACTAGCGATCGATGAGCAGTTCTTC.